The rows below give T cell receptor beta chains drawn from one sample of a study of spatial heterogeneity in lung cancer. One entry per CDR3 protein, called by TCRdb with MiXCR from the 5' RACE reads. The table records 2,500 to 3,500 distinct CDR3 sequences, under 8% of them present only once. The sample was lung tumor tissue, taken at surgery. The receptor source for this set is a male donor with early-stage non-small cell lung cancer. CDR3s include the opening cysteine and the closing phenylalanine or tryptophan. A D gene is named only where the DNA matches it firmly. Clone size appears in some rows only: once, few, many, or a class for an expanded clone.

NA TRBJ2-5 NA TRBV11-2 CASSPRTVTGETQYF TGTGCCAGCAGCCCCAGGACAGTAACTGGGGAGACCCAGTACTTC
TRBD1 TRBJ1-1 NA TRBV3-1 CASSPRDRGRWTEAFF TGTGCCAGCAGCCCCCGGGACAGGGGGCGTTGGACTGAAGCTTTCTTT
TRBD1 TRBJ1-1 medium-sized TRBV10-1 CASSDGTGGRTEAFF TGCGCCAGCAGTGATGGGACAGGAGGGCGAACTGAAGCTTTCTTT
NA TRBJ2-2 many TRBV9 CASSVGGSATTGELFF TGTGCCAGCAGCGTAGGGGGGTCGGCGACCACCGGGGAGCTGTTTTTT
NA TRBJ1-1 many TRBV20-1 CSARDGNTEAFF TGCAGTGCTAGAGATGGGAACACTGAAGCTTTCTTT
TRBD1 TRBJ2-1 medium-sized TRBV7-2 CASSLGQGIDEQFF TGTGCCAGCAGCTTGGGACAGGGAATCGATGAGCAGTTCTTC
TRBD1 TRBJ1-1 many TRBV11-2 CASSFPTTGEVTEAFF TGTGCCAGCAGCTTCCCCACGACAGGGGAGGTCACTGAAGCTTTCTTT
NA TRBJ2-6 many TRBV7-2 CASSLDVIPSGANVLTF TGTGCCAGCAGCTTAGACGTAATCCCCTCTGGGGCCAACGTCCTGACTTTC
NA TRBJ1-1 NA TRBV30 CAWSGGQLEAFF TGTGCCTGGAGTGGCGGCCAGCTTGAAGCTTTCTTT
TRBD1 TRBJ1-2 medium-sized TRBV6-5 CASFTGAYYGYTF TGTGCCAGCTTTACAGGGGCCTACTATGGCTACACCTTC
TRBD1 TRBJ1-3 medium-sized TRBV12-3/TRBV12-4 CASRSTGFFGNTIYF TGTGCCAGCAGATCGACAGGGTTCTTCGGAAACACCATATATTTT
NA TRBJ2-7 many TRBV6-7 CASIRLSSYEQYF TGTGCCTCCATACGGCTGAGCTCCTACGAGCAGTACTTC
TRBD2 TRBJ2-7 few TRBV18 CASSPPLAGAHEQYF TGTGCCAGCTCACCACCCCTAGCGGGAGCTCACGAGCAGTACTTC
NA TRBJ1-5 medium-sized TRBV20-1 CSATRQPDQPQHF TGCAGTGCTACCCGACAGCCCGATCAGCCCCAGCATTTT
TRBD1 TRBJ1-5 few TRBV2 CASKRGTGTGLYSNQPQHF TGTGCCAGCAAGAGGGGGACCGGGACAGGACTGTATAGCAATCAGCCCCAGCATTTT
NA TRBJ2-1 many TRBV7-8 CASSLAIAGTYNEQFF TGTGCCAGCAGCTTAGCCATTGCGGGAACATACAATGAGCAGTTCTTC
NA TRBJ1-4 many TRBV20-1 CSVGEGGEKLFF TGCAGTGTTGGGGAGGGCGGTGAAAAACTGTTTTTT
NA TRBJ2-5 medium-sized TRBV7-8 CASSLRGFGETQYF TGTGCCAGCAGCTTAAGGGGGTTTGGGGAGACCCAGTACTTC
NA TRBJ1-2 medium-sized TRBV30 CAWSVQAAADGYTF TGTGCCTGGAGTGTACAGGCCGCGGCGGACGGCTACACCTTC
TRBD2 TRBJ2-1 few TRBV7-2 CASSLGTSGGYEQFF TGTGCCAGCAGCCTGGGGACTAGCGGGGGGTATGAGCAGTTCTTC
TRBD1 TRBJ2-7 medium-sized TRBV7-6 CASSLAQGAGYEQYF TGTGCCAGCAGCTTAGCCCAGGGGGCGGGCTACGAGCAGTACTTC
NA TRBJ2-7 few TRBV12-3/TRBV12-4 CASSLPGGAGEQYF TGTGCCAGCAGCCTCCCAGGAGGGGCGGGTGAGCAGTACTTC
NA TRBJ2-5 medium-sized TRBV19 CASSTGGSEETQYF TGTGCCAGTAGTACAGGGGGGAGCGAAGAGACCCAGTACTTC
NA TRBJ2-5 medium-sized TRBV7-2 CASLWGGPQETQYF TGTGCCAGCCTCTGGGGGGGCCCCCAAGAGACCCAGTACTTC
NA TRBJ2-5 medium-sized TRBV20-1 CSASGSQETQYF TGCAGTGCTAGTGGGTCCCAAGAGACCCAGTACTTC
NA TRBJ2-7 medium-sized TRBV7-2 CASSSLENEQYF TGTGCCAGCAGCTCCTTAGAGAACGAGCAGTACTTC
NA TRBJ2-5 medium-sized TRBV4-1 CASSQGPSETQYF TGCGCCAGCAGCCAAGGGCCCTCGGAGACCCAGTACTTC
NA TRBJ2-1 many TRBV28 CASSFSHGYNEQFF TGTGCCAGCAGTTTTTCCCATGGCTACAATGAGCAGTTCTTC
NA TRBJ2-6 many TRBV2 CASSYSSGANVLTF TGTGCCAGCAGTTACAGCTCTGGGGCCAACGTCCTGACTTTC
NA TRBJ2-7 many TRBV6-5 CASSFAVSGLYEQYF TGTGCCAGCAGTTTCGCGGTTAGCGGCCTCTACGAGCAGTACTTC
NA TRBJ2-7 medium-sized TRBV13 CASQPRGSYEQYF TGTGCCAGCCAACCCAGGGGAAGCTACGAGCAGTACTTC
NA TRBJ2-1 NA TRBV11-2 CASSLGGAAPTYNEQFF TGTGCCAGCAGCTTAGGGGGGGCGGCTCCCACCTACAATGAGCAGTTCTTC
NA TRBJ1-4 medium-sized TRBV30 CAWSIGQNEKLFF TGTGCCTGGAGTATTGGACAGAATGAAAAACTGTTTTTT
TRBD2 TRBJ2-1 few TRBV10-3 CAISPRSSGSPYNEQFF TGTGCCATCAGTCCCCGATCGAGCGGGAGTCCCTACAATGAGCAGTTCTTC
NA TRBJ1-2 medium-sized TRBV6-5 CASSYSRETGYGYTF TGTGCCAGCAGTTACTCGAGGGAAACGGGATATGGCTACACCTTC
NA TRBJ2-1 medium-sized TRBV7-9 CASMGGYEQFF TGTGCCAGCATGGGGGGCTATGAGCAGTTCTTC
NA TRBJ2-1 medium-sized TRBV7-9 CASSLVRSSGDEQFF TGTGCCAGCAGCTTAGTTCGGTCTAGTGGGGATGAGCAGTTCTTC
NA TRBJ2-7 large TRBV9 CASSEGDGRGNVGYEQYF TGTGCCAGCAGCGAGGGAGATGGACGGGGGAACGTGGGCTACGAGCAGTACTTC
NA TRBJ1-1 many TRBV7-8 CASSLGVEWKNTEAFF TGTGCCAGCAGCTTAGGAGTGGAGTGGAAGAACACTGAAGCTTTCTTT
NA TRBJ1-6 medium-sized TRBV5-4 CASSLVNSPLHF TGTGCCAGCAGCTTGGTGAATTCACCCCTCCACTTT
NA TRBJ2-3 medium-sized TRBV9 CASSAYSADTQYF TGTGCCAGCAGCGCTTATTCCGCAGATACGCAGTATTTT
TRBD1 TRBJ1-4 medium-sized TRBV9 CASSATGGMGEKLFF TGTGCCAGCAGCGCCACAGGGGGCATGGGAGAAAAACTGTTTTTT
TRBD1 TRBJ1-4 medium-sized TRBV20-1 CSAAPTGREGEKLFF TGCAGTGCTGCCCCGACAGGGCGGGAAGGGGAAAAACTGTTTTTT
NA TRBJ2-1 medium-sized TRBV6-5 CASRTGGVNEQFF TGTGCCAGCAGGACCGGCGGGGTCAATGAGCAGTTCTTC
NA TRBJ2-3 many TRBV18 CASWPGISTDTQYF TGTGCCAGCTGGCCTGGCATTAGCACAGATACGCAGTATTTT
TRBD1 TRBJ1-1 medium-sized TRBV6-2/TRBV6-3 CASSVDRPPRTEAFF TGTGCCAGCAGCGTGGACAGGCCTCCCCGCACTGAAGCTTTCTTT
NA TRBJ2-7 medium-sized TRBV7-9 CASSSSGYEQYF TGTGCCAGCAGCTCCTCCGGGTACGAGCAGTACTTC
NA TRBJ1-5 medium-sized TRBV5-6 CASRRGTSNQPQHF TGTGCCAGCAGACGAGGAACTAGCAATCAGCCCCAGCATTTT
NA TRBJ2-7 medium-sized TRBV13 CASSPSPGASYEQYF TGTGCCAGCTCCCCTAGCCCAGGGGCGAGCTACGAGCAGTACTTC
NA TRBJ2-5 NA TRBV5-1 CASSLVPGEETQYF TGCGCCAGCAGCTTGGTTCCAGGGGAAGAGACCCAGTACTTC
NA TRBJ1-5 many TRBV20-1 CSAREVSSNQPQHF TGCAGTGCTCGAGAAGTCTCTAGCAATCAGCCCCAGCATTTT
TRBD1 TRBJ1-1 many TRBV12-3/TRBV12-4 CASSYDRGNTEAFF TGTGCCAGCAGTTACGACAGGGGGAACACTGAAGCTTTCTTT
NA TRBJ1-1 medium-sized TRBV29-1 CSGSGTTLEAFF TGCAGCGGTTCCGGGACAACACTTGAAGCTTTCTTT